The T cell receptor (beta chain) under discussion was sequenced for a study of CD8 T cells in Susac syndrome. As to this clonotype: Its antigen is undetermined.

When the RNA was reverse transcribed, random hexamers were used with an input of roughly 0.5 to 1 ug. The TCR beta CDR3 was amplified by immunoSEQ multiplex PCR across 54 Vbeta, 13 Jbeta. MiXCR, applied by TCRdb to the immunoSEQ multiplex PCR reads, yields one record per CDR3 protein. The sample records 120,000 to 150,000 distinct CDR3 sequences, roughly 95% being singletons. The V and J ends lost 2 bases and 1 base respectively, with 8 bases between them. Germline-derived CDR1 and CDR2 are SNHLY and FYNNEI. The CDR3 contains 14 residues. CD8+ and CD4+ T cells were negatively isolated; TEMRA cells were FACS-enriched. Study-wide results and caveats: The relatively small number of individuals in the TCR sequencing and HLA analysis was acknowledged by the study.

This receptor was identified in a human donor in good health. The chain recombines TRBV2 with TRBJ1-1; D gene unclear. The sequencing sample was made of CD4+ T cells from PBMCs. CDR3 residues: CASSEQEQNTEAFF. The DNA of the CDR3 is TGTGCCAGCAGTGAACAGGAACAGAACACTGAAGCTTTCTTT.